This T cell receptor beta chain was sequenced in a study of neurological immune-mediated disorders. Per the germline V gene, CDR1 is MNHNS and CDR2 is SASEGT. The CDR3 is 14 amino acids. Regarding the study as a whole: One related-CDR3 cluster, found by phylogenetic grouping, held repertoires of 18 of 34 multiple sclerosis patients and is a possible signature.

This clonotype was found a few times. Its specificity is not known. Mismatch with germline at one junction end may stem from a read error. With 10-nucleotide random UMIs included, cDNA was synthesized by 5'RACE. TCRdb recomputed calls from the 5' RACE reads with MiXCR, one row per CDR3 protein. The sample has about 71,000 distinct CDR3 sequences; 3.5% to 5.5% are singletons. This chain links TRBV6-1 with TRBJ1-1; TRBD1 is a possible D gene (6 bases). Source material: PBMCs. The source is a man aged 30 to 39 with multiple sclerosis. The CDR3 sequence: CASREGGTNTEAFF. CDR3 DNA: TGTGCCAGCAGAGAAGGGGGAACGAACACTGAAGCTTTCTTT.